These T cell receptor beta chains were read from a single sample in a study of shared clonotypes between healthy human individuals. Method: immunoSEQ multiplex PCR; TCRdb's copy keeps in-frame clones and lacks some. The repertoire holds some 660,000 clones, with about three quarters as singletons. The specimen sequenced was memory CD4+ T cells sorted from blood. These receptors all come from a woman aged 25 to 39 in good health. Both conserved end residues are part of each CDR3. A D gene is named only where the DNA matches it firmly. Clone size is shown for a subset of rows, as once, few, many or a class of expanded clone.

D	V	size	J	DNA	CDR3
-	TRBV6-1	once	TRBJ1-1	TGTGCCAGCAGTGAGGCCCCAGACACTGAAGCTTTCTTT	CASSEAPDTEAFF
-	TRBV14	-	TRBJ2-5	TGTGCCAGCAGCCAAGAAGTCCTAGCCAACGAAGAGACCCAGTACTTC	CASSQEVLANEETQYF
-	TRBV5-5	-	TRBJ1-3	TGTGCCAGCAGCCCCACTTCCTTGTCCTCAGGAAACACCATATATTTT	CASSPTSLSSGNTIYF
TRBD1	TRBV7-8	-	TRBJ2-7	TGTGCCAGCAGCTTAGATCTAACAGGGGGATCCTACGAGCAGTACTTC	CASSLDLTGGSYEQYF
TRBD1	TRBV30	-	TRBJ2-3	TGTGCCTGGAGCCCCGGGACAGGGCCCACAGATACGCAGTATTTT	CAWSPGTGPTDTQYF
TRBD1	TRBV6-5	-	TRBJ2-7	TGTGCCAGCAGTTACTCGGGGACAGGGTTCCACGAGCAGTACTTC	CASSYSGTGFHEQYF
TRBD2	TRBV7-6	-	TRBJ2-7	TGTGCCAGCAGCTATAGCGGGGCGGACCCCTACGAGCAGTACTTC	CASSYSGADPYEQYF
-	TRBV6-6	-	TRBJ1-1	TGTGCCAGCACCACGAGGGGGGCCGACGGAGCCACTGAAGCTTTCTTT	CASTTRGADGATEAFF
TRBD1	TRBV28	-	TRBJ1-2	TGTGCCAGCAGTACAGAGGGTGGACAGGGAAACTATGGCTACACCTTC	CASSTEGGQGNYGYTF
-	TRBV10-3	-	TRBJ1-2	TGTGCCATCAGGGGGAAGGACTATGGCTACACCTTC	CAIRGKDYGYTF
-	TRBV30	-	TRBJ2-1	TGTGCCTGGAGTTCTAGGACTACTGGAGACAATGAGCAGTTCTTC	CAWSSRTTGDNEQFF
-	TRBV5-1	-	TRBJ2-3	TGCGCCAGCAGCTTGGCCTGGGACGGACGCACAGATACGCAGTATTTT	CASSLAWDGRTDTQYF
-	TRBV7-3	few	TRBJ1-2	TGTGCCAGCAGCCACCAAAATGAAAATGGCTACACCTTC	CASSHQNENGYTF
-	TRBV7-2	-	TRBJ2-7	TGTGCCAGCAGCTTAGGGAACAACTACGAGCAGTACTTC	CASSLGNNYEQYF
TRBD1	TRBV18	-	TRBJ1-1	TGTGCCAGCTCATCGACAGGGGACGGTGAAGCTTTCTTT	CASSSTGDGEAFF
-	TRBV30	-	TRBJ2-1	TGTGCCTGGAGAAAGCCACGGAGGCGCGCTTACAATGAGCAGTTCTTC	CAWRKPRRRAYNEQFF
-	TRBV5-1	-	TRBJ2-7	TGCGCCAGCAGCTCTATCGCTGGGGAGCAGTACTTC	CASSSIAGEQYF
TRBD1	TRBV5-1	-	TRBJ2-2	TGCGCCAGCAGCCCGGGACAGGGGGCCGGGGAGCTGTTTTTT	CASSPGQGAGELFF
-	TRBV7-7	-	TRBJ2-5	TGTGCCAGCAGCCAAGGGTTGGGGGTTCAGGGCCAAGAGACCCAGTACTTC	CASSQGLGVQGQETQYF
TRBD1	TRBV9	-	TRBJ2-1	TGTGCCAGCAGCGTAGGAACAGGGGATTACAATGAGCAGTTCTTC	CASSVGTGDYNEQFF
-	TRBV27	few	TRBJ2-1	TGTGCCAGCAGTTTAGAAGCGGGCGCCTACAATGAGCAGTTCTTC	CASSLEAGAYNEQFF
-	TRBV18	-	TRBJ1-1	TGTGCCAGCTCACCCCAGCGGGGGGAGGTGGGTACTGAAGCTTTCTTT	CASSPQRGEVGTEAFF
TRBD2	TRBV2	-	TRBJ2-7	TGTGCCAGCAGGACGGGGACTACCGGGTCCTACGAGCAGTACTTC	CASRTGTTGSYEQYF
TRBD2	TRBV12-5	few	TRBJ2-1	TGTGCTAGTGGTTTATTCGCGGGAGGGCGTTCTGAGCAGTTCTTC	CASGLFAGGRSEQFF
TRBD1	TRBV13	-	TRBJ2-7	TGTGCCAGCAGGCCCGGGACAGGGGGCGACGAGCAGTACTTC	CASRPGTGGDEQYF